This T cell receptor (beta chain) was documented in a study of glioma-infiltrating T cells after dendritic cell vaccination (dated by TCRdb to about 2016). The study in broad terms: The cohort comprised 15 glioblastoma patients from Phase I and II dendritic cell vaccination trials, 9 newly diagnosed and 6 with recurrent disease. Between the early 2000s and the early 2010s, patients were given autologous tumor lysate-pulsed dendritic cell vaccination. The vaccine consisted of monocyte-derived dendritic cells cultured less than nine days with IL-4 and GM-CSF, then pulsed overnight with autologous tumor lysate. Each patient was given three intradermal dendritic cell vaccine injections, spaced two weeks apart, in the arm below the axilla. In glioblastoma patients vaccinated with dendritic cells, deep sequencing of TCR beta CDR3 regions served to measure tumor-infiltrating lymphocyte content and to compare repertoires between tumor and blood. Survival after dendritic cell vaccination was correlated with TCR sequencing metrics, including TIL content and tumor-blood repertoire overlap.

Note on this clone: The antigen this receptor binds is unknown. Base-call qualities are not available, and no considerably larger clone is one nucleotide away.

Patients were selected for having adequate residual fresh-frozen tumor tissue and more than two years of available survival data. Although molecular status otherwise differed among the glioblastoma patients, no patient had an isocitrate dehydrogenase mutation. PBMC collection took place before vaccination, two weeks after the third vaccination, and at tumor progression if progression occurred. The Qiagen DNeasy Blood extraction Kit was used for extraction of genomic DNA. TCRB CDR3 regions were amplified from roughly 1.8 ug genomic DNA, or all available DNA if less, using the immunoSEQ assay. For multiplex PCR, 60 forward primers for TCR V beta segments and 13 reverse primers for J beta segments were used. To estimate reads per starting template, synthetic control templates were spiked into each sample at limiting dilution. The Illumina HiSeq System generated sequencing reads of 87 bp. Per the original workflow: PCR and sequencing errors were removed by a nearest neighbor algorithm that merged closely related sequences. TCR overlap was defined as the percentage of unique tumor TCR beta sequences that were also present in the same patient's peripheral blood. As stored in TCRdb, this immuneACCESS dataset retains in-frame rearrangements with V and J assigned. A fraction of the clones does not appear; measured against another copy, unresolved V genes explain less than half of the discrepancy, and the remainder lacks a known reason. The V and J calls and clone size were taken over from that table, and D and trimming were inferred from the DNA. Recorded for this sample are roughly 70,000 clones; about four fifths of them occurred a single time. Jointly, the top ten make up 2% to 2.5% of the sample.

The CDR3 contains 13 residues, cysteine and phenylalanine counted. The read is trimmed to its CDR3 DNA, 39 bases read in frame from base 1. Relative to germline, V is 4 bases shorter and J is 6 bases shorter, with 13 bases between their ends. The germline V gene encodes CDR1 SGDLS and CDR2 YYNGEE. What the research found in general, with its limitations: After dendritic cell vaccination, a higher estimated pretreatment TIL content predicted longer time to progression and overall survival. The cohort was small and heterogeneous, with few patients having full blood and tumor sets and even fewer initial-recurrent tumor pairs. No direct relationship between TCR clonality and survival was found, suggesting that a diverse polyclonal response may matter. The TCR overlap response model with three groups was called speculative and said to need prospective validation.

The chain uses TRBV9 and TRBJ1-2, with an unclear D gene assignment. The clonotype originates from a human donor with glioblastoma. The specimen comprised blood, sampled before dendritic cell vaccination. The DNA sequence reads TGTGCCAGCAGCTTAGGACTGAACGATGGCTACACCTTC. Translated, it reads CASSLGLNDGYTF.